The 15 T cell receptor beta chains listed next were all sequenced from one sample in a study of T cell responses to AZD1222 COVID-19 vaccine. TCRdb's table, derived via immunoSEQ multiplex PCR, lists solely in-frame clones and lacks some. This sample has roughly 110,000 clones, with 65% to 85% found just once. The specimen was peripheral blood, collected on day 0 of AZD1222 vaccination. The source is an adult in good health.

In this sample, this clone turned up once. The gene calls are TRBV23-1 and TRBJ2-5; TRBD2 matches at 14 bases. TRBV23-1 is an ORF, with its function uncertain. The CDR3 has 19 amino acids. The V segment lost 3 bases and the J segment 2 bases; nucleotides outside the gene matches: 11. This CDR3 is CASSQFAGTSGSCQETQYF. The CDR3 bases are TGCGCCAGCAGTCAGTTTGCCGGGACTAGCGGGAGTTGTCAAGAGACCCAGTACTTC.

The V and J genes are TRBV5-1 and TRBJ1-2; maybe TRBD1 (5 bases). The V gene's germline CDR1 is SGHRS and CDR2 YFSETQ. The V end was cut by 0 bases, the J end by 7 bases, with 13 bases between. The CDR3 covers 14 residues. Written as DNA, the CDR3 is TGCGCCAGCAGCTTGGCCTGGGACCGCGTTGGCTACACCTTC. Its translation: CASSLAWDRVGYTF. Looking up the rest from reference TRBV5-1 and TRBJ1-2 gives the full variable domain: KAGVTQTPRYLIKTRGQQVTLSCSPISGHRSVSWYQQTPGQGLQFLFEYFSETQRNKGNFPGRFSGRQFSNSRSEMNVSTLELGDSALYLCASSLAWDRVGYTFGSGTRLTVV.

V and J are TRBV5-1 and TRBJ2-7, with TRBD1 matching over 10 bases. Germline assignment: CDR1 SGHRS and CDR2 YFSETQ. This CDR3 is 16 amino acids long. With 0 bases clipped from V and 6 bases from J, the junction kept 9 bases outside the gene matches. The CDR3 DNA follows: TGCGCCAGCAGCTTGGCGTCCGGGACAGGGGTTCGCGAGCAGTACTTC. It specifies CASSLASGTGVREQYF. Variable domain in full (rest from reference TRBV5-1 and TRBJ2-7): KAGVTQTPRYLIKTRGQQVTLSCSPISGHRSVSWYQQTPGQGLQFLFEYFSETQRNKGNFPGRFSGRQFSNSRSEMNVSTLELGDSALYLCASSLASGTGVREQYFGPGTRLTVT.

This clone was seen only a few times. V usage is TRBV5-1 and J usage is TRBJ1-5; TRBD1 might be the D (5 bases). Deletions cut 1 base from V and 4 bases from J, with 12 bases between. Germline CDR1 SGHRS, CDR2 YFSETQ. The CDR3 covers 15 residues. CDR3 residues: CASSLLGLGNQPQHF. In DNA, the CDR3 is TGCGCCAGCAGCTTGTTGGGGCTGGGGAATCAGCCCCAGCATTTT.

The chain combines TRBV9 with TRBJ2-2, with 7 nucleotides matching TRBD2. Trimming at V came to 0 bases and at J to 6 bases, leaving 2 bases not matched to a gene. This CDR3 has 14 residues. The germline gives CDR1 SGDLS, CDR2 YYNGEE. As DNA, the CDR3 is TGTGCCAGCAGCGTAGTACGGGAGGCCGGGGAGCTGTTTTTT. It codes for CASSVVREAGELFF.

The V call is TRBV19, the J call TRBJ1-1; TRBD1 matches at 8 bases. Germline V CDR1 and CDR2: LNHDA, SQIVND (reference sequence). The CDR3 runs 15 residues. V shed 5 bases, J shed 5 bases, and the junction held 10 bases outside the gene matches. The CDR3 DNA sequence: TGTGCCAGTAGTTTCTACTCGCAGGGGGCAACTGAAGCTTTCTTT. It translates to CASSFYSQGATEAFF.

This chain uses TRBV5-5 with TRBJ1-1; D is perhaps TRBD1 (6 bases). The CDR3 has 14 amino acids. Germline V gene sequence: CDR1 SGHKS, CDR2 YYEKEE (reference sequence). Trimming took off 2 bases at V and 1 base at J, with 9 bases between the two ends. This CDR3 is CASSFRGGNTEAFF. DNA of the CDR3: TGTGCCAGCAGCTTTAGAGGGGGGAACACTGAAGCTTTCTTT.

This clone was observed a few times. The CDR3 spells CASRQTGLSGANVLTF. For the CDR3, the DNA is TGTGCCAGCAGGCAGACAGGGCTCTCTGGGGCCAACGTCCTGACTTTC. The J gene is TRBJ2-6, the V gene TRBV27; TRBD1 matches 7 bases. This CDR3 is built from 16 residues. From germline, CDR1 is MNHEY and CDR2 SMNVEV (reference sequence). V shed 6 bases, J shed 0 bases, and the junction held 5 bases outside the gene matches.

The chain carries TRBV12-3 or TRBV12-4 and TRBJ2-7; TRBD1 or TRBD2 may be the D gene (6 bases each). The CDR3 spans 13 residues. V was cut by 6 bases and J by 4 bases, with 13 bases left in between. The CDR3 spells CASRSGAQYEQYF. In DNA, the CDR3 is TGTGCCAGCAGGTCGGGGGCTCAGTACGAGCAGTACTTC.

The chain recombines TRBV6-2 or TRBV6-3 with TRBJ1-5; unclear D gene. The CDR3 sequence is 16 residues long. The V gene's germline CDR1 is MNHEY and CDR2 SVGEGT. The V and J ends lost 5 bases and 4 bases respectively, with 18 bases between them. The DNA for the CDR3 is TGTGCCAGCAGTCCCTACGGAGGGCGCGGAAATCAGCCCCAGCATTTT. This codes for CASSPYGGRGNQPQHF.

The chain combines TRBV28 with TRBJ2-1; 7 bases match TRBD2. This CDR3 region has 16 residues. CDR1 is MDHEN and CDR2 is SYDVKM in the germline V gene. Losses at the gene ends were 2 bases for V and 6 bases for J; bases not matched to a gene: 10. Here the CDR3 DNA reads TGTGCCAGCAGTTTACGTCCCCAGCGGGGCAGCAATGAGCAGTTCTTC. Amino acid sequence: CASSLRPQRGSNEQFF.

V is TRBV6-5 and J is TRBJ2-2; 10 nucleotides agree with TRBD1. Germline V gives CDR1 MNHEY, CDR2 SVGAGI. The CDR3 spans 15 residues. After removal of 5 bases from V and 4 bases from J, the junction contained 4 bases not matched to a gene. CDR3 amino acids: CASSPDRGTTGELFF. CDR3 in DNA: TGTGCCAGCAGTCCGGACAGGGGGACCACCGGGGAGCTGTTTTTT.

CDR3 sequence: CASSLGSGLRYEQYF. The DNA of the CDR3 is TGTGCCAGCAGCTTGGGGAGCGGGTTACGCTACGAGCAGTACTTC. The chain links TRBV5-6 to TRBJ2-7; tentatively, D is TRBD2 (6 bases). Per the germline V gene, CDR1 is SGHDT and CDR2 is YYEEEE. The V gene lost 0 bases and the J gene lost 3 bases, with 13 bases spanning the gap. The CDR3 length is 15 residues.

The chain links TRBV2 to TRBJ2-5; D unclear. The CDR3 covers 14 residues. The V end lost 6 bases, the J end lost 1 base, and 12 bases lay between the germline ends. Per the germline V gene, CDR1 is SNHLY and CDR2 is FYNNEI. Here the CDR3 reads CASRKRWAQETQYF. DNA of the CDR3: TGTGCCAGCAGGAAGCGATGGGCCCAAGAGACCCAGTACTTC.

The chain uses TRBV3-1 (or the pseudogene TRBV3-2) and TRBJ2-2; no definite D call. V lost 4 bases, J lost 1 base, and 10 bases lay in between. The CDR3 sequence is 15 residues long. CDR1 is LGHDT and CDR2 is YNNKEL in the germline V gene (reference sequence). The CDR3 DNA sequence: TGTGCCAGCAGCCCTAGATTACAGAACACCGGGGAGCTGTTTTTT. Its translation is CASSPRLQNTGELFF.